This note documents a single TCR beta chain sequence. Its antigen is unknown. This entry belongs to a study of a mutant IDH1 vaccine in newly diagnosed glioma. Across the study: Patients got their first vaccination 4-6 weeks after radiotherapy alone, or with temozolomide cycles. Treated patients comprised approximately 60% males and approximately 38% females, mean age around 40 years. Therapy received beforehand was radiotherapy, temozolomide, or both, with most patients given both.

V was trimmed by 0 bases and J by 5 bases, leaving 11 bases between them. Germline assignment: CDR1 ENHRY and CDR2 SYGVKD. The CDR3 has 15 residues. The time point is: week 35, safety follow-up. Each dose of the vaccine consisted of 300 ug of mutant IDH1 20-mer peptide, with topical imiquimod. Patients were given eight vaccinations, scheduled in weeks 1, 3, 5, 7, 11, 15, 19 and 23. Clones were sequenced by immunoSEQ multiplex PCR, and TCRdb holds only the in-frame ones, with some missing. Counted here are 60,000 to 65,000 clones, roughly 81% occurring once; the ten biggest clones make up under 7%. The sequenced sample was PBMCs, obtained from a glioma patient whose treatment included an IDH1 peptide vaccine. The V call is TRBV10-3, the J call TRBJ2-1; perhaps TRBD2 as D (6 bases). The clonotype comes from a man aged 35 to 55 with glioma. The CDR3 is CAISESFGGNNEQFF. The CDR3 DNA follows: TGTGCCATCAGTGAGTCGTTCGGGGGTAACAATGAGCAGTTCTTC.